This T cell receptor beta chain was captured by sequencing in a study of beta chain features in type 1 diabetes. Notes on the study in general: cDNA sequencing could over-represent cells with high TCR expression. Patients with Type 1 diabetes showed moderately but significantly shorter TCRB CDR3s in all four CD4+ subsets.

Reverse transcribing all isolated RNA meant expressed TCRB transcripts were sequenced. Millions of reads were obtained on average from naive, central memory and regulatory T cell samples. Sequencing used immunoSEQ multiplex PCR; TCRdb keeps in-frame clones, though not all of them. The profile shows around 150,000 clones, about 10% of them singletons. In this sample, this clone turned up a few times. Its antigen remains unidentified. Unmatched junction bases numbered 6, after V lost 5 bases and J lost 7 bases. CDR1 and CDR2 (germline): MGHDK, SYGVNS. The CDR3 runs to 13 residues. Material: central memory CD4+ T cells from blood. The chain employs TRBV25-1 and TRBJ1-2, with 8 bases lining up with TRBD1. This TCR was sampled from a woman aged 25 to 39 with type 1 diabetes. In nucleotides, the CDR3 is TGTGCCAGCAGTAGGCAGGGGGCGCGTGGCTACACCTTC. This codes for CASSRQGARGYTF.